This TCR beta chain was captured by sequencing in a study of Graves' ophthalmopathy and Graves' hyperthyroidism (dated by TCRdb to between 2018 and 2020). About the investigation overall: Peripheral blood was collected at initial diagnosis, before any treatment. The study used signatures of the TCR beta repertoire to tell Graves' ophthalmopathy apart from Graves' hyperthyroidism and to predict which patients would progress to ophthalmopathy. In total, approximately 140 blood samples were TCR-sequenced: 43 ophthalmopathy, some 72 hyperthyroidism and some 17 hyperthyroidism-to-ophthalmopathy patients. To explore V-J signatures that separate ophthalmopathy from hyperthyroidism, a discovery set of about a hundred patients was enrolled, consisting of 40 to 45 with ophthalmopathy and around 57 with stable hyperthyroidism. For independent validation, a separate cohort was made up of 18 hyperthyroidism patients plus 17 patients who later progressed from hyperthyroidism to ophthalmopathy. T-cell repertoires of thyroid tissue and blood were compared in more than 5 hyperthyroidism patients. Following sampling, methimazole starting at 30 mg daily was administered to hyperthyroidism patients, and high-dose intravenous methylprednisolone was administered to ophthalmopathy patients. For training and testing, the 80 to 100 patients in the discovery cohort were randomly divided in a 7:3 ratio. Broad study findings and their caveats: Sample size was not statistically predetermined, and group allocation was not concealed from the investigators. Most of the expanded thyroid clonotypes with a frequency above 0.001 were also detected in blood, and it was suggested that the thyroid immune response may be reflected by blood repertoires. The 13-signature model separated ophthalmopathy from stable hyperthyroidism with around 90% sensitivity and approximately 83% specificity in cross-validation, and 80%/75% in the test set. In validation, the model predicted ophthalmopathy progression with 70.59% sensitivity and roughly 72% specificity; fewer than 15 predicted patients were CT-confirmed with GO in a median of around 6 months.

For repertoire sequencing, the TCR beta CDR3 regions were amplified from RNA transcripts. HTBI primers and the Qiagen OneStep RT-PCR kit were used in a first-round RT-PCR, which was followed by a second-round multiplex PCR, size selection and purification. The libraries underwent paired-end sequencing with 100 bp reads on an Illumina HiSeq2000. Per the source publication's procedure: SOAPnuke was used for read processing, and reads with adapters, uncalled bases, a mean Phred below 15, or no exact constant-primer or identifier match were discarded. COPE v1.2.5 was used to merge high-quality paired reads. Each unique nucleotide sequence was treated as a clonotype, and MiTCR v1.1 was used to align the clonotypes to the IMGT TRB V, D and J references. Analysis was restricted to V-J combinations with a frequency above 0.0001, which covered roughly 99% of repertoires. A TCR clonal expansion and chaos score per V-J combination was defined as the ratio of F50 clonal expansion to chaos observed in the TCRdist matrix. Welch's t-statistics and random forest were used to reduce the features to 10 to 15 V-J combinations, which were then used as input to a naive Bayes classifier. The Morisita-Horn index was used to measure how similar the thyroid and blood repertoires were. The raw public reads went through TCRdb reprocessing: fastp at Q25, MiXCR clone calling, in-frame beta chains kept. Here each entry gathers all rows of one CDR3 protein and keeps the most common genes and DNA. TCRdb assigned the V and J calls; the authors' analysis was not used. This sample gives 680,000 or so distinct CDR3 sequences in total; about 20% of them show up just once. Roughly 6.9% of the sample is taken by the ten largest.

Hyperthyroidism was defined as stable when no progression to ophthalmopathy occurred within 18 months of follow-up. Patients with hyperthyroidism were aged 18 to 65 years, had been newly diagnosed, and had a disease duration of less than 2 months. Patients with other autoimmune diseases, uncontrolled infections, pregnancy or lactation were excluded from the study. Diagnosis was based on clinical symptoms, serum thyroxine, TRAb, thyroid ultrasound and orbital computed tomography. Ficoll-Paque density gradient centrifugation was used to isolate PBMCs from 9.5 to 10 ml of fresh peripheral blood. Total RNA was extracted with Trizol reagent and quality-checked on an Agilent 2100 Bioanalyzer. Looking up the germline V gene yields CDR1 SQVTM and CDR2 ANQGSEA. Including the terminal cysteine and phenylalanine, the CDR3 comprises 12 residues. Just the 36-base CDR3 DNA is kept, in frame starting at base 1. V is cut by 5 bases and J by 3 bases, and the space between the germline ends is 5 bases.

At least ten counts were recorded for this clonotype. What this receptor recognizes is not known. Base quality data are lacking; no much larger clone is found one base away. The specimen was peripheral blood. The rearrangement joined TRBV29-1 to TRBJ2-6, with no confidently assigned D gene. The sequence was collected from a woman in her late teens or twenties with stable Graves' hyperthyroidism. Some clones in this sample may be carry-over from other donors' samples. Donor details come from another sample of the same person, matched by shared clones. The CDR3 protein: CSVKGGANVLTF. The nucleotides read TGCAGCGTTAAAGGTGGGGCCAACGTCCTGACTTTC.